This TCR beta chain emerged from a study of tumor-infiltrating lymphocytes in primary liver carcinoma. About the study: Staging placed the tumors at T1-T3 N0M0, and they measured about 4.2 to 10 cm across. Study-level results: Just about 7.5-25% of leading clones were found in every one of five regions. The overlap of tumor-adjacent and tumor-blood pairs was smaller than that of tumor region pairs.

Looked up from germline, CDR1 is SEHNR and CDR2 is FQNEAQ (reference sequence). The CDR3 spans 14 residues. As concerns this clonotype: Its specificity is unknown. At one boundary the junction diverges from the germline segment, which might be a read error.

Investigators took RNA and DNA out together from roughly 21-30 mg of unsorted bulk tissue. TCR beta cDNA was prepared out of approximately 500 ng total RNA by means of a constant-region primer. Libraries for TCR beta were built through three nested multiplex PCR rounds, which together made up a slightly modified ARM-PCR procedure. TRBV1-TRBV30 forward primers paired with a C-beta reverse primer were used in the first two PCR rounds, which ran roughly 9 cycles each. In TCRdb, the multiplex PCR reads were re-called with MiXCR into one record per CDR3 protein. The sample carries roughly 200,000 distinct CDR3 sequences, 70% to 90% recorded once.

The chain has TRBV7-9 and TRBJ2-7; possibly TRBD1 or TRBD2 for D (5 bases each). Sequencing used tumor tissue from primary liver carcinoma. This clonotype was sampled from a man aged 35-49 years with primary liver carcinoma and hepatitis B virus infection. In DNA form, the CDR3 reads TGTGTCAGCAGCCCCAGGGAGAGTGTCTACGAGCAGTACTTC. Translating it yields CVSSPRESVYEQYF.